The rows below give T cell receptor beta chains drawn from one sample of a study of PD-1 blockade in mismatch repair-deficient tumors. Their specific antigens are unknown. Profiled with immunoSEQ multiplex PCR; TCRdb holds only in-frame clones, not every one. The repertoire includes approximately 15,000 clones, 70% to 85% of them detected once, and roughly 9.8% sits in the top ten. The sample in question was cells cultured in vitro, obtained from a patient treated with pembrolizumab. The receptors derive from an adult with mismatch repair-deficient cancer. CDR3s include the opening cysteine and the closing phenylalanine or tryptophan. The order of the fields is J gene, D gene, V gene, CDR3 DNA, CDR3 protein. A D gene is named only where the DNA matches it firmly.

j_call: TRBJ1-1
d_call: TRBD1
v_call: TRBV5-1
cdr3_nt: TGCGCCAGCAGGCAGGGGGAGAACACTGAAGCTTTCTTT
cdr3_aa: CASRQGENTEAFF

j_call: TRBJ2-3
d_call: TRBD2
v_call: TRBV28
cdr3_nt: TGTGCCAGCAGTTTGGAGGTAGCGGGAGGAATCACAGATACGCAGTATTTT
cdr3_aa: CASSLEVAGGITDTQYF

j_call: TRBJ2-1
d_call: TRBD2
v_call: TRBV28
cdr3_nt: TGTGCCAGCAGTTTAGGTTCGAGGACTAGCAGGAATGAGCAGTTCTTC
cdr3_aa: CASSLGSRTSRNEQFF

j_call: TRBJ2-3
d_call: TRBD2
v_call: TRBV2
cdr3_nt: TGTGCCAGCAGCCGGACTAGCGGCACAGATACGCAGTATTTT
cdr3_aa: CASSRTSGTDTQYF

j_call: TRBJ2-3
d_call: TRBD1
v_call: TRBV9
cdr3_nt: TGTGCCAGCAGCGTAGCTGAGGGACAGGGCCGGGGTACGCAGTATTTT
cdr3_aa: CASSVAEGQGRGTQYF

j_call: TRBJ2-2
d_call: .
v_call: TRBV5-1
cdr3_nt: TGCGCCAGCAAATTAACAGCAGCGAACACCGGGGAGCTGTTTTTT
cdr3_aa: CASKLTAANTGELFF

j_call: TRBJ1-2
d_call: .
v_call: TRBV28
cdr3_nt: TGTGCCAGCGATAAAAGGGGCTATGGCTACACCTTC
cdr3_aa: CASDKRGYGYTF

j_call: TRBJ2-1
d_call: TRBD2
v_call: TRBV11-2
cdr3_nt: TGTGCCAGCAGCTTGGAAGCTAGCGGGAGTGTCTTTAATGAGCAGTTCTTC
cdr3_aa: CASSLEASGSVFNEQFF

j_call: TRBJ2-5
d_call: .
v_call: TRBV5-1
cdr3_nt: TGCGCCAGCAGCTTGGTAGGCGGGGCACAAGAGACCCAGTACTTC
cdr3_aa: CASSLVGGAQETQYF

j_call: TRBJ1-3
d_call: .
v_call: TRBV6-6
cdr3_nt: TGTGCCAGCAGTTACTCCCAGGGAGCTGGAAACACCATATATTTT
cdr3_aa: CASSYSQGAGNTIYF

j_call: TRBJ2-7
d_call: TRBD1
v_call: TRBV18
cdr3_nt: TGTGCCAGCTCACCCAGGACAGGGAGCTACGAGCAGTACTTC
cdr3_aa: CASSPRTGSYEQYF

j_call: TRBJ1-1
d_call: .
v_call: TRBV9
cdr3_nt: TGTGCCAGCAGCGCCCGAGGGACATCGAACACTGAAGCCTTCTTT
cdr3_aa: CASSARGTSNTEAFF

j_call: TRBJ2-3
d_call: .
v_call: TRBV5-1
cdr3_nt: TGCGCCAGCAGCCCTTCACTAGGAGGCACAGATACGCAGTATTTT
cdr3_aa: CASSPSLGGTDTQYF

j_call: TRBJ2-1
d_call: .
v_call: TRBV18
cdr3_nt: TGTGCCAGCTCAAACGTCTGGCCCCAATCCTCCTACAATGAGCAGTTCTTC
cdr3_aa: CASSNVWPQSSYNEQFF

j_call: TRBJ2-7
d_call: TRBD2
v_call: TRBV5-4
cdr3_nt: TGTGCCAGCAGCTTGTCTACTAGCGGGAGATACGAGCAGTACTTC
cdr3_aa: CASSLSTSGRYEQYF

j_call: TRBJ1-1
d_call: .
v_call: TRBV5-4
cdr3_nt: TGTGCCAGCAGCCACCAGGGAGGGGAGGTAGCTTTCTTT
cdr3_aa: CASSHQGGEVAFF

j_call: TRBJ2-1
d_call: .
v_call: TRBV28
cdr3_nt: TGTGCCAGCAGTTGGACAATCTACAATGAGCAGTTCTTC
cdr3_aa: CASSWTIYNEQFF

j_call: TRBJ1-6
d_call: .
v_call: TRBV11-3
cdr3_nt: TGTGCCAGCAGTCTTCGGGGTTATAATTCACCCCTCCACTTT
cdr3_aa: CASSLRGYNSPLHF